The TCR beta chain under discussion was sequenced for a study of response to subunit inactivated influenza vaccine. The CDR3 spans 13 residues. The V gene's germline CDR1 is MNHNS and CDR2 SASEGT. V gave up 6 bases and J gave up 8 bases, with 14 bases separating them. TCRdb independently ran MiXCR on the RT-PCR reads; one entry per CDR3 protein. This sample has about 700,000 distinct CDR3 sequences, with around 13% found just once. The sequence derives from a man in his fifties who received an inactivated influenza vaccine. The V gene is TRBV6-1, the J gene TRBJ2-1, with D perhaps matching TRBD1 (7 bases). The sequencing used PBMCs from blood, collected about 14 days before vaccination. In DNA, the CDR3 is TGTGCCAGCAGACTACCAGGGGGGCATGAGCAGTTCTTC. It specifies CASRLPGGHEQFF.